This T cell receptor (beta chain) appears in the sequencing data of a study of tissue T cells after allogeneic stem cell transplantation. This CDR3 contains 14 residues. V lost 8 bases and J lost 3, with 13 bases in between. Germline V gives CDR1 MNHEY, CDR2 SMNVEV (reference sequence). General study results and limits: Anatomically similar tissues had similar TCR repertoires within each patient. Blood and spleen captured only part of the tissue TCR repertoire.

About this clone itself: Its specificity is unknown.

The protocol was immunoSEQ multiplex PCR, while the TCRdb copy is restricted to in-frame clones and leaves out a portion. The sample shows some 860 clones, about 40% of them seen only once. This chain links TRBV27 with TRBJ2-2; maybe TRBD1 (6 bases). The origin of this receptor is a female patient aged 40 to 75 with steroid-refractory graft-versus-host disease after an allogeneic stem cell transplant. Some T cells may arise from the graft donor. The starting material was transverse colon tissue, obtained at autopsy. The CDR3 loop reads CASRTGFDTGELFF. CDR3 nucleotide sequence: TGTGCCAGCCGAACAGGGTTCGACACCGGGGAGCTGTTTTTT.